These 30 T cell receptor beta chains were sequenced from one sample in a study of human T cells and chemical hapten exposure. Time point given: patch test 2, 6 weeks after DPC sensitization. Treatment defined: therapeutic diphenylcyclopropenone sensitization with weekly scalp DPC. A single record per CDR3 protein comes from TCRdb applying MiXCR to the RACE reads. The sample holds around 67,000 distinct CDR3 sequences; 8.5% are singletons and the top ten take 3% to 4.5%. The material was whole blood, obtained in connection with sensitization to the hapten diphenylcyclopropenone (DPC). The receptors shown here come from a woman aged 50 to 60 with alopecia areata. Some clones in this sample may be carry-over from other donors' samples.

The CDR3 protein is CASTLTPGVTGGLLYNEQFF. The CDR3 nucleotides are TGTGCCAGCACCCTTACCCCGGGAGTGACAGGGGGTTTACTCTACAATGAGCAGTTCTTC. This sequence joins TRBV12-3 or TRBV12-4 and TRBJ2-1, with 9 bases fitting TRBD1. The V gene end was trimmed by 7 bases and the J gene end by 3 bases; junction bases not matched to a gene: 22. This CDR3 is 20 amino acids long.

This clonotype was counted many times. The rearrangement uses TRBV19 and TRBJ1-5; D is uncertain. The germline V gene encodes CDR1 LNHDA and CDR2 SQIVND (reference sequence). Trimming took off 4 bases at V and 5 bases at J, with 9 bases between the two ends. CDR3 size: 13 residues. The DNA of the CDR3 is TGTGCCAGTAGTACGACATCTTATCAGCCCCAGCATTTT. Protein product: CASSTTSYQPQHF.

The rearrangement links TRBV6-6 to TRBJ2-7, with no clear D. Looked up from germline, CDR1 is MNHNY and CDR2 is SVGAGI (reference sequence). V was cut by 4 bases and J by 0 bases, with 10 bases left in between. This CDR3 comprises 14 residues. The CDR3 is CASSSTLSSYEQYF. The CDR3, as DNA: TGTGCCAGCAGTTCCACTCTTAGCTCCTACGAGCAGTACTTC.

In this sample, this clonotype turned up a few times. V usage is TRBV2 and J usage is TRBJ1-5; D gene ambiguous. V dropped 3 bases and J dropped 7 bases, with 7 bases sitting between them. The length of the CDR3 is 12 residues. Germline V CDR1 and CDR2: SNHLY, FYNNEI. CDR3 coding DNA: TGTGCCAGCAGTGACCCAGACCAGCCCCAGCATTTT. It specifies CASSDPDQPQHF.

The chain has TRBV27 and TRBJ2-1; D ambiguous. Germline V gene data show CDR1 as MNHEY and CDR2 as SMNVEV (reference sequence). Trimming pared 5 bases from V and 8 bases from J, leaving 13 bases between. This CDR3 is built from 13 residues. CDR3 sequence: CASSASIYDEQFF. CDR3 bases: TGTGCCAGCAGTGCATCCATATACGATGAGCAGTTCTTC.

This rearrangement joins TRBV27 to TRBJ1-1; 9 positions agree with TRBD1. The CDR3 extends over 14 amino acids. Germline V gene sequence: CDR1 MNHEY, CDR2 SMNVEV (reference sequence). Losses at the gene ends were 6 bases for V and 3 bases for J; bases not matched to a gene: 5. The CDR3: CASRLGQGDTEAFF. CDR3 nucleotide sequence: TGTGCCAGCAGATTGGGACAGGGTGACACTGAAGCTTTCTTT.

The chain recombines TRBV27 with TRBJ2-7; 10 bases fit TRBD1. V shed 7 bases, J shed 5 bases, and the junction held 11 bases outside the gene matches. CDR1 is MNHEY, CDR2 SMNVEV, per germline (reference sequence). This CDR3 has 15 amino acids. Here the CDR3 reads CASTDKGQGLNEQYF. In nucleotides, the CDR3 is TGTGCCAGCACCGATAAGGGACAGGGGTTGAACGAGCAGTACTTC.

The CDR3 here is CSARQGGTGNTIYF. Here the CDR3 DNA reads TGCAGTGCTAGACAGGGAGGTACTGGAAACACCATATATTTT. The chain carries TRBV20-1 and TRBJ1-3, with D possibly TRBD1 on 5 matching bases. Germline values: CDR1 DFQATT, CDR2 SNEGSKA (reference sequence). V lost 2 bases and J lost 2, with 10 bases in between. CDR3 length equals 14 residues.

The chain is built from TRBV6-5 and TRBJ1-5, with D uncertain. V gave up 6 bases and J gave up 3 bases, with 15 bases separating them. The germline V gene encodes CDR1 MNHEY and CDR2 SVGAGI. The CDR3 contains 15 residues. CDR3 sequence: CASRDGPSTNQPQHF. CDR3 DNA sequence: TGTGCCAGCAGAGACGGACCGAGCACCAATCAGCCCCAGCATTTT.

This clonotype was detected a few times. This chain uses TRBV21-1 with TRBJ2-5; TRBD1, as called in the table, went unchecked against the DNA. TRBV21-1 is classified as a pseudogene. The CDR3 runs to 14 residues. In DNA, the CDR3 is TGTGCCAGCAGCCGACGTACAGGGCAAGAGACCCAGTACTTC. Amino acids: CASSRRTGQETQYF.

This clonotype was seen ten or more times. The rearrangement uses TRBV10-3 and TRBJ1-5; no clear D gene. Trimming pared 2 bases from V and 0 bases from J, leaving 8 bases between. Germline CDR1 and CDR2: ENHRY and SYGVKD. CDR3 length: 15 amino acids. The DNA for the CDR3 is TGTGCCATCAGTGAGGCAACGGGTAGCAATCAGCCCCAGCATTTT. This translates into CAISEATGSNQPQHF.

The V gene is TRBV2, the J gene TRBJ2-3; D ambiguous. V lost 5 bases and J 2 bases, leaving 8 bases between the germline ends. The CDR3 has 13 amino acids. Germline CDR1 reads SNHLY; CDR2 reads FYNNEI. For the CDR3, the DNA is TGTGCCAGCAGTACCGGTACCACAGATACGCAGTATTTT. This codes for CASSTGTTDTQYF.

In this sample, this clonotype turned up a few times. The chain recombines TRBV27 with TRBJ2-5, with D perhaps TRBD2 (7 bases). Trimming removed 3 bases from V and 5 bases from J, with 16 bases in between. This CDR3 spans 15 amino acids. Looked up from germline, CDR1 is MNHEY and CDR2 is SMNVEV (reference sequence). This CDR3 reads CASSFMGGGLETQYF. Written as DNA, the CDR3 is TGTGCCAGCAGTTTTATGGGGGGGGGCCTGGAGACCCAGTACTTC.

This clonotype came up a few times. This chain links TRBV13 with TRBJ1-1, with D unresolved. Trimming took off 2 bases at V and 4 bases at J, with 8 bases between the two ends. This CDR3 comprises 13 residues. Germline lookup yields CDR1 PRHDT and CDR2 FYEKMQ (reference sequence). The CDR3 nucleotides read TGTGCCAGCAGCTTACGGGCGCGCACTGAAGCTTTCTTT. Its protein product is CASSLRARTEAFF.

The CDR3, as DNA: TGTGCCAGCAGCCGAGACAGGGCCTACGAGCAGTACTTC. Its protein product is CASSRDRAYEQYF. The V call is TRBV16, the J call TRBJ2-7; the match to TRBD1 covers 7 bases. The CDR3 runs 13 residues. CDR1 and CDR2 from the germline V gene are KGHSY and FQNENV. V dropped 4 bases and J dropped 2; count of bases not matched to a gene: 2. Combining the CDR3 with reference TRBV16 and TRBJ2-7 gives the whole variable domain GEEVAQTPKHLVRGEGQKAKLYCAPIKGHSYVFWYQQVLKNEFKFLISFQNENVFDETGMPKERFSAKCLPNSPCSLEIQATKLEDSAVYFCASSRDRAYEQYFGPGTRLTVT.

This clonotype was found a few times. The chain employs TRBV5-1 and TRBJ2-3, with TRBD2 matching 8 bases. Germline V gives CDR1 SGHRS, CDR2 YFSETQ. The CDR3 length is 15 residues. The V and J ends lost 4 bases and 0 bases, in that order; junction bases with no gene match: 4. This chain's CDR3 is CASSAGGASTDTQYF. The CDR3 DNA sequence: TGCGCCAGCAGCGCCGGGGGGGCTAGCACAGATACGCAGTATTTT.

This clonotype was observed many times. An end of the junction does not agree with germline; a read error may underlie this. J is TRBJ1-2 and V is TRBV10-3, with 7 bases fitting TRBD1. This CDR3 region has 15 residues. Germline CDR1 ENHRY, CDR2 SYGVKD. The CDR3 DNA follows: TGTGCCATCACTGAGGAGGGGGCACGCAACTATGGCTACACCTTC. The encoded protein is CAITEEGARNYGYTF.

The CDR3: CASSWTSGSVSYEQYF. In nucleotides, the CDR3 is TGTGCCAGCAGCTGGACTAGCGGGAGTGTGTCCTACGAGCAGTACTTC. The genes are TRBV5-4 and TRBJ2-7; TRBD2 aligns across 13 bases. This CDR3 spans 16 amino acids. The germline V gene encodes CDR1 SGHNT and CDR2 YYREEE (reference sequence). The V gene end was trimmed by 3 bases and the J gene end by 1 base; junction bases not matched to a gene: 4. Supplemented by reference TRBV5-4 and TRBJ2-7, the full variable domain reads ETGVTQSPTHLIKTRGQQVTLRCSSQSGHNTVSWYQQALGQGPQFIFQYYREEENGRGNFPPRFSGLQFPNYSSELNVNALELDDSALYLCASSWTSGSVSYEQYFGPGTRLTVT.

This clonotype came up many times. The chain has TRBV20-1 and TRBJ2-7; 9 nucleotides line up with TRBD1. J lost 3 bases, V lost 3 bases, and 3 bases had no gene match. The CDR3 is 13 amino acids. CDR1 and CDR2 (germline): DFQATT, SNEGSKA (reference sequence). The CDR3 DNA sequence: TGCAGTGCTAGGTTGACAGGGGGCTACGAGCAGTACTTC. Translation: CSARLTGGYEQYF.

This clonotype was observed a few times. The CDR3 region has the DNA TGTGCCAGCAGTTTCGGGCAGGGCCGTTCTCCCGGGGAGCTGTTTTTT. It codes for CASSFGQGRSPGELFF. V gene TRBV12-3 or TRBV12-4 combines with J gene TRBJ2-2; TRBD1 might be the D (5 bases). This CDR3 spans 16 amino acids. Trimming shortened V by 3 bases and J by 6 bases, and 17 bases separated the two germline ends.

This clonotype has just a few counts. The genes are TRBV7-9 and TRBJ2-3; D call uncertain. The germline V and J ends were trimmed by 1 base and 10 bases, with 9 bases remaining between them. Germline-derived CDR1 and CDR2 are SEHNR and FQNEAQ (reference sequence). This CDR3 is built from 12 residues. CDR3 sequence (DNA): TGTGCCAGCAGCTTAGGTCCGGTTGCGCAGTATTTT. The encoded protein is CASSLGPVAQYF.

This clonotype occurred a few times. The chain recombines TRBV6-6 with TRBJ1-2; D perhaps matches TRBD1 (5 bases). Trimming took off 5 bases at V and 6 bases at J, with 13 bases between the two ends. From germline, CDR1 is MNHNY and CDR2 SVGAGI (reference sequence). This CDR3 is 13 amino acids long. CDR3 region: CASSPGRQNGYTF. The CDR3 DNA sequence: TGTGCCAGCAGTCCGGGACGTCAGAATGGCTACACCTTC.

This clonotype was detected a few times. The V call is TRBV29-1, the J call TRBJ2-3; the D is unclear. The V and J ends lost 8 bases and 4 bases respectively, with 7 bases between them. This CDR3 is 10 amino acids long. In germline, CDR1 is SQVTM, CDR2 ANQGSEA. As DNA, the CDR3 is TGCAGCTGCTGGGCAGATACGCAGTATTTT. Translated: CSCWADTQYF.

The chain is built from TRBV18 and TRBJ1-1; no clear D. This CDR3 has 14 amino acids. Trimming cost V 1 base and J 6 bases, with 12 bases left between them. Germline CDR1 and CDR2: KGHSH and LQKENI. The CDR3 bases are TGTGCCAGCTCACCACAGGGCCAGCACCCTGAAGCTTTCTTT. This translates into CASSPQGQHPEAFF.

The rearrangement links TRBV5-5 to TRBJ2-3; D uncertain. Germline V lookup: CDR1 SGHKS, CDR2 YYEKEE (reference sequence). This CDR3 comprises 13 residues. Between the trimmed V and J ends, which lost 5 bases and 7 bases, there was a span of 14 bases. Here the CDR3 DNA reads TGTGCCAGCAGTCCCATTGACCATCATACGCAGTATTTT. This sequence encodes CASSPIDHHTQYF. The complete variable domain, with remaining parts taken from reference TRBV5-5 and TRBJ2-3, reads DAGVTQSPTHLIKTRGQQVTLRCSPISGHKSVSWYQQVLGQGPQFIFQYYEKEERGRGNFPDRFSARQFPNYSSELNVNALLLGDSALYLCASSPIDHHTQYFGPGTRLTVL.

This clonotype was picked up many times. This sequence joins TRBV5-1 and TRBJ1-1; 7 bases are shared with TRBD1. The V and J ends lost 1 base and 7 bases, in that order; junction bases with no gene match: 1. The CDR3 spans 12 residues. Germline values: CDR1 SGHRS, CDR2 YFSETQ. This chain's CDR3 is CASSLTGVEAFF. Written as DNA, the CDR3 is TGCGCCAGCAGCTTGACAGGGGTTGAAGCTTTCTTT. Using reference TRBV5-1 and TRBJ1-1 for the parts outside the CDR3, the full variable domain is KAGVTQTPRYLIKTRGQQVTLSCSPISGHRSVSWYQQTPGQGLQFLFEYFSETQRNKGNFPGRFSGRQFSNSRSEMNVSTLELGDSALYLCASSLTGVEAFFGQGTRLTVV.

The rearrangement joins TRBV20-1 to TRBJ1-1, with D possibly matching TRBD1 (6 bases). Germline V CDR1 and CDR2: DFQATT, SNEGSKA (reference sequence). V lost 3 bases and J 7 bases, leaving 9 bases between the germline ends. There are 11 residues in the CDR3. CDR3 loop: CSASGQFEAFF. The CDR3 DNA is TGCAGTGCTAGTGGACAGTTTGAAGCTTTCTTT.

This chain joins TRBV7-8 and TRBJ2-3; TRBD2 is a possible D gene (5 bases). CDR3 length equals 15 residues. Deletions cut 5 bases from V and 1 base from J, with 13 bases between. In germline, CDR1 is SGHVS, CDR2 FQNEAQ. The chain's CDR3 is CASSPLAGGTDTQYF. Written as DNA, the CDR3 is TGTGCCAGCAGCCCCTTAGCCGGGGGCACAGATACGCAGTATTTT. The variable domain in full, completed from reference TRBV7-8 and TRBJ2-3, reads GAGVSQSPRYKVAKRGQDVALRCDPISGHVSLFWYQQALGQGPEFLTYFQNEAQLDKSGLPSDRFFAERPEGSVSTLKIQRTQQEDSAVYLCASSPLAGGTDTQYFGPGTRLTVL.

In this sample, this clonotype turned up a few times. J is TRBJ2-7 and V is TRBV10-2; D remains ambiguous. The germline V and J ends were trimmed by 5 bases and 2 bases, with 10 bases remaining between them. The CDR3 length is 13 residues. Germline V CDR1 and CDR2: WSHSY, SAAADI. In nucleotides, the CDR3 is TGCGCCAGCAGTCCCGGGCCTGCCTACGAGCAGTACTTC. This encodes CASSPGPAYEQYF.

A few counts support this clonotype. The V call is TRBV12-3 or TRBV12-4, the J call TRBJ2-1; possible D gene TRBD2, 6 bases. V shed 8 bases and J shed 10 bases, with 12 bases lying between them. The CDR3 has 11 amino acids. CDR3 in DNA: TGTGCCAGCGGTTATGGGGGGGAGCAGTTCTTC. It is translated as CASGYGGEQFF.